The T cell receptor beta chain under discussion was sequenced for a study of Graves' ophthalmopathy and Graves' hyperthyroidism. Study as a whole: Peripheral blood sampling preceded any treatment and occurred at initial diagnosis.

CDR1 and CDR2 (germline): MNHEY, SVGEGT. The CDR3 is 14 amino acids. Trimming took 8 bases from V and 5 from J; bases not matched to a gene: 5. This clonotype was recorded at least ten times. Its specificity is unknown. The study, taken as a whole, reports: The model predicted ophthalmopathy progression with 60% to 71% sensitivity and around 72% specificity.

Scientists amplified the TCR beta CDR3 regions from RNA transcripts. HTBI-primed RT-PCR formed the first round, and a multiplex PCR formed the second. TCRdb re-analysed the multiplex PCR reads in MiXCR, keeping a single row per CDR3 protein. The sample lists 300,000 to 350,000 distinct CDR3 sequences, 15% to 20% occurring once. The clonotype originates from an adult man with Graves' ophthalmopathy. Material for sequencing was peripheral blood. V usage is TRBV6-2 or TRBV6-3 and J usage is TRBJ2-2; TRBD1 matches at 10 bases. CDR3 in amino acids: CASHWTGGTGELFF. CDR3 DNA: TGTGCCAGCCACTGGACAGGGGGGACCGGGGAGCTGTTTTTT.